Listed here is a single T cell receptor beta chain. Its specificity is not known. These data originate in a study of cytomegalovirus exposure and HLA in healthy donors. Study-level findings and limits: An assumption of roughly uniform sequencing depth across donors underlay the presence/absence analyses. Per a prior analysis, the majority of TCR beta V segments were productive roughly 90% or roughly 30% of the time. Accounts indicate the classifier identified cytomegalovirus status with strong specificity and sensitivity.

The CDR3 is made up of 17 amino acids. V gave up 5 bases and J gave up 0 bases; unmatched junction bases: 7. Germline lookup yields CDR1 SNHLY and CDR2 FYNNEI. The PCR contained 60 Vbeta and 13 Jbeta primers. As processed by the authors: Later reanalysis found around 84 million unique TCR beta chains, around 9.9 million of them shared. The protocol was immunoSEQ multiplex PCR, while the TCRdb copy is restricted to in-frame clones and leaves out a portion. V, J and clone size are taken as reported in that table, and D and trimming were inferred from the DNA itself. The data contain 120,000 or so clones, around four fifths of them singletons.

This clonotype originated in a man aged 55 to 69 in good health and CMV-seropositive. The chain joins TRBV2 to TRBJ2-1, with 10 bases that match TRBD2. The sample consisted of PBMCs. The CDR3 is CASSKGLAYSSYNEQFF. CDR3 nucleotide sequence: TGTGCCAGCAGTAAGGGACTAGCGTATAGCTCCTACAATGAGCAGTTCTTC. The complete variable domain, with remaining parts taken from reference TRBV2 and TRBJ2-1, reads EPEVTQTPSHQVTQMGQEVILRCVPISNHLYFYWYRQILGQKVEFLVSFYNNEISEKSEIFDDQFSVERPDGSNFTLKIRSTKLEDSAMYFCASSKGLAYSSYNEQFFGPGTRLTVL.